This is a list of T cell receptor beta chains from one sample in a study of beta chain features in type 1 diabetes. Clones were sequenced by immunoSEQ multiplex PCR, and TCRdb holds only the in-frame ones, with some missing. The profile shows 200,000 to 300,000 clones, over 20% of them singletons. The sample comprised naive CD4+ T cells from blood. The receptors originated from a middle-aged woman with type 1 diabetes. Both conserved end residues are part of each CDR3. A D gene is named only where the DNA matches it firmly. Clone size appears in some rows only: once, few, many, or a class for an expanded clone.

J: TRBJ1-2; D: TRBD1; size: NA; V: TRBV4-1; DNA: TGCGCCAGCAGCCAAGATGACAGGGTTCTACTATCGTCTAACTATGGCTACACCTTC; CDR3: CASSQDDRVLLSSNYGYTF
J: TRBJ2-7; D: TRBD1; size: NA; V: TRBV7-8; DNA: TGTGCCAGCAGCTCCAGACAGGGGACGAAGCAGTACTTC; CDR3: CASSSRQGTKQYF
J: TRBJ1-1; D: NA; size: few; V: TRBV29-1; DNA: TGCAGCGTTGCGCAGGGGCAAACTGAAGCTTTCTTT; CDR3: CSVAQGQTEAFF
J: TRBJ2-3; D: NA; size: NA; V: TRBV6-5; DNA: TGTGCCAGCTCCTCATGGCCAGATACGCAGTATTTT; CDR3: CASSSWPDTQYF
J: TRBJ2-2; D: NA; size: few; V: TRBV29-1; DNA: TGCAGCGTCGACACGGACAACCGGGGGGAGCTGTTTTTT; CDR3: CSVDTDNRGELFF
J: TRBJ1-5; D: NA; size: few; V: TRBV2; DNA: TGTGCCAGCAGTGGCGGTCCCATCTTGGGGCCCCAGCATTTT; CDR3: CASSGGPILGPQHF
J: TRBJ1-5; D: TRBD1; size: few; V: TRBV5-1; DNA: TGCGCCAGCAGCGAAGGGACAGGGGATCAGCCCCAGCATTTT; CDR3: CASSEGTGDQPQHF
J: TRBJ2-1; D: TRBD2; size: NA; V: TRBV27; DNA: TGTGCCAGCACTAGGATCTCGGGGACTAGCGGGAGGGGGAATGAGCAGTTCTTC; CDR3: CASTRISGTSGRGNEQFF
J: TRBJ1-5; D: TRBD1; size: NA; V: TRBV5-4; DNA: TGTGCCAGCAGCCCAGGGACAGGGATCAATCAGCCCCAGCATTTT; CDR3: CASSPGTGINQPQHF
J: TRBJ2-2; D: TRBD2; size: few; V: TRBV5-6; DNA: TGTGCCAGCAGCCTAGTAGCGGGAGGTACCGGGGAGCTGTTTTTT; CDR3: CASSLVAGGTGELFF
J: TRBJ2-6; D: NA; size: few; V: TRBV5-4; DNA: TGTGCCAGCAGCGTGGGTACAGGGTACGGGGCCAACGTCCTGACTTTC; CDR3: CASSVGTGYGANVLTF
J: TRBJ2-7; D: TRBD1; size: NA; V: TRBV12-5; DNA: TGTGCTAGTGGTTTGGTAAACGGCGGGACAGGCCCCTACGAGCAGTACTTC; CDR3: CASGLVNGGTGPYEQYF
J: TRBJ2-7; D: TRBD1; size: few; V: TRBV25-1; DNA: TGTGCCAGCAGTGATTCCGGGACAGGGAGATTCTACGAGCAGTACTTC; CDR3: CASSDSGTGRFYEQYF
J: TRBJ1-2; D: NA; size: NA; V: TRBV12-5; DNA: TGTGCTAGTGCCGAGGACATGCATGGCTACACCTTC; CDR3: CASAEDMHGYTF
J: TRBJ1-2; D: NA; size: NA; V: TRBV5-4; DNA: TGTGCCAGCAGCCCTACCGGGAGGGATGGCCCAGGTGGCTACACCTTC; CDR3: CASSPTGRDGPGGYTF
J: TRBJ2-7; D: TRBD2; size: few; V: TRBV28; DNA: TGTGCCAGCAGTTTCGGCGGGGGACTCTACGAGCAGTACTTC; CDR3: CASSFGGGLYEQYF
J: TRBJ2-5; D: NA; size: few; V: TRBV18; DNA: TGTGCCAGCTCTCCTTCTTCAGAGACCCAGTACTTC; CDR3: CASSPSSETQYF
J: TRBJ2-5; D: TRBD1; size: few; V: TRBV7-9; DNA: TGTGCCAGCAGCTTTCGACAGGGGGTAGAGACCCAGTACTTC; CDR3: CASSFRQGVETQYF
J: TRBJ2-7; D: TRBD2; size: NA; V: TRBV18; DNA: TGTGCCAGCTCCGTGACTAGCGGGGGAGCCTACGAGCAGTACTTC; CDR3: CASSVTSGGAYEQYF
J: TRBJ2-3; D: NA; size: NA; V: TRBV4-3; DNA: TGCGCCAGCAGCCAAGATTCTAGGCACACAGATACGCAGTATTTT; CDR3: CASSQDSRHTDTQYF
J: TRBJ1-4; D: NA; size: NA; V: TRBV9; DNA: TGTGCCAGCAGCCTCGGACAGACAACTAATGAAAAACTGTTTTTT; CDR3: CASSLGQTTNEKLFF
J: TRBJ2-3; D: TRBD2; size: NA; V: TRBV7-3; DNA: TGTGCCAGCAGCTCCCGGGGGGATAGGGTCACAGATACGCAGTATTTT; CDR3: CASSSRGDRVTDTQYF
J: TRBJ2-7; D: TRBD1; size: few; V: TRBV29-1; DNA: TGCAGCGTGGGTGACAGGGCCGGCGCCTACGAGCAGTACTTC; CDR3: CSVGDRAGAYEQYF
J: TRBJ2-1; D: NA; size: NA; V: TRBV11-2; DNA: TGTGCCAGCAGCTTAGATGGACAGTTCAATGAGCAGTTCTTC; CDR3: CASSLDGQFNEQFF
J: TRBJ1-4; D: NA; size: NA; V: TRBV4-3; DNA: TGCGCCAGCAGCCAAGGGAGGGGAATCGCGGGTGAAAAACTGTTTTTT; CDR3: CASSQGRGIAGEKLFF
J: TRBJ2-7; D: TRBD1; size: NA; V: TRBV29-1; DNA: TGCAGCGCCCTATCTTCCGGGACAGGGGCTTCCTTC; CDR3: CSALSSGTGASF
J: TRBJ2-7; D: NA; size: NA; V: TRBV28; DNA: TGTGCCAGCAGTCCTCTCCTTGGGGCCAACGAGCAGTACTTC; CDR3: CASSPLLGANEQYF
J: TRBJ2-1; D: TRBD1; size: NA; V: TRBV25-1; DNA: TGTGCCAGCAGGAGGGACAGCGTACAGTTCTTC; CDR3: CASRRDSVQFF
J: TRBJ2-3; D: NA; size: NA; V: TRBV27; DNA: TGTGCCAGCAGTTTATCGGGGGGTGCAGATACGCAGTATTTT; CDR3: CASSLSGGADTQYF
J: TRBJ2-2; D: TRBD1; size: NA; V: TRBV28; DNA: TGTGCCAGCAGGACCCGGGACAGGGGCACCGGGGAGCTGTTTTTT; CDR3: CASRTRDRGTGELFF
J: TRBJ2-3; D: NA; size: few; V: TRBV30; DNA: TGTGCCTGGTCCCATGGGGGGAGCACAGATACGCAGTATTTT; CDR3: CAWSHGGSTDTQYF
J: TRBJ2-4; D: TRBD1; size: few; V: TRBV19; DNA: TGTGCCAGTCAATACCAGGCCGACAGGGGGAGCATTCAGTACTTC; CDR3: CASQYQADRGSIQYF
J: TRBJ2-2; D: NA; size: few; V: TRBV18; DNA: TGTGCCAGCTCACCGACACCCGCGAACACCGGGGAGCTGTTTTTT; CDR3: CASSPTPANTGELFF
J: TRBJ1-1; D: NA; size: few; V: TRBV30; DNA: TGTGCCTGGAGCGGGACAAACACTGAAGCTTTCTTT; CDR3: CAWSGTNTEAFF
J: TRBJ2-1; D: TRBD2; size: NA; V: TRBV5-4; DNA: TGTGCCAGCTCGGCGGGGGTGAGTCAGTTCTTC; CDR3: CASSAGVSQFF
J: TRBJ2-2; D: TRBD1; size: NA; V: TRBV25-1; DNA: TGTGCCTGCACGGGACAGGGATTCACCGGGGAGCTGTTTTTT; CDR3: CACTGQGFTGELFF
J: TRBJ2-1; D: NA; size: NA; V: TRBV28; DNA: TGTGCCAGCAGAGACGGGGGGCTTAGGAATGAGCAGTTCTTC; CDR3: CASRDGGLRNEQFF